The 25 T cell receptor beta chains below were found in one sample sequenced in a study of blood T cell repertoires in COVID-19. Sequencing used immunoSEQ multiplex PCR; TCRdb keeps in-frame clones, though not all of them. The sample includes some 280,000 clones, roughly 89% of them seen just once. Sequencing was carried out using peripheral blood. These receptors originate from a woman in her thirties or forties who had recovered from COVID-19.

This clone was observed a few times. The genes are TRBV7-8 and TRBJ2-6; D unresolved. Trimming took off 3 bases at V and 2 bases at J, with 2 bases between the two ends. CDR1 and CDR2 (germline): SGHVS, FQNEAQ. This CDR3 comprises 13 residues. This chain's CDR3 is CASSFTGANVLTF. The CDR3 bases are TGTGCCAGCAGCTTTACTGGGGCCAACGTCCTGACTTTC.

With regard to this clone: This sample also contains other DNA sequences that code for the same CDR3. The rearrangement joins TRBV19 to TRBJ1-4; perhaps TRBD1 as D (5 bases). This CDR3 has 17 amino acids. Trimming cost V 5 bases and J 0 bases, with 16 bases left between them. Germline V gene sequence: CDR1 LNHDA, CDR2 SQIVND (reference sequence). CDR3 bases: TGTGCCAGTAGTTCCCCGGGGGGAAGAGCAACTAATGAAAAACTGTTTTTT. Translating it yields CASSSPGGRATNEKLFF.

V and J are TRBV30 and TRBJ2-6; weak D call: TRBD2 (6 bases). V lost 0 bases to trimming and J lost 4 bases, with 7 bases between them. The CDR3 covers 14 residues. Germline V CDR1 and CDR2: GTSNPN, SVGIG (reference sequence). The CDR3 coding sequence is TGTGCCTGGAGTGTACGGGAGGGGGCCAACGTCCTGACTTTC. It encodes CAWSVREGANVLTF.

For the CDR3, the DNA is TGTGCCAGCAGTTTATGGGGAATCGGAGGGGCAGACAATGAGCAGTTCTTC. This sequence encodes CASSLWGIGGADNEQFF. The chain links TRBV27 to TRBJ2-1; tentatively, D is TRBD2 (6 bases). Germline V lookup: CDR1 MNHEY, CDR2 SMNVEV (reference sequence). This CDR3 has 17 residues. Trimming pared 1 base from V and 5 bases from J, leaving 18 bases between.

There are a few counts of this clone. This chain joins TRBV30 and TRBJ2-3; D might be TRBD1 (6 bases). From germline, CDR1 is GTSNPN and CDR2 SVGIG (reference sequence). This CDR3 is built from 14 residues. Trimming took 0 bases from V and 6 from J, leaving 13 bases between them. The CDR3 is CAWSVPGTRDTQYF. The CDR3 coding sequence is TGTGCCTGGAGTGTACCAGGGACAAGGGATACGCAGTATTTT.

The gene calls are TRBV3-1 (or the pseudogene TRBV3-2) and TRBJ1-2, with TRBD1 matching 9 bases. The CDR3 runs 14 residues. Trimming cost V 7 bases and J 10 bases; bases outside gene matches: 13. CDR1 is LGHDT and CDR2 is YNNKEL in the germline V gene (reference sequence). CDR3 sequence reads: CASNTGTGTMDYTF. CDR3 nucleotides: TGTGCCAGCAATACCGGGACAGGGACTATGGACTACACCTTC.

The chain has TRBV7-2 and TRBJ2-5, with 9 bases identical to TRBD2. CDR3 size: 14 residues. Germline V gene lookup returns CDR1 SGHTA and CDR2 FQGNSA. The V and J ends lost 3 bases and 6 bases, in that order; junction bases with no gene match: 5. The CDR3 nucleotides read TGTGCCAGCAGCTTGCCGGGACTAGCCCAGACCCAGTACTTC. Amino acids: CASSLPGLAQTQYF.

This clone was counted a few times. The chain carries TRBV24-1 and TRBJ1-1, with D uncertain. The CDR3 is made up of 13 amino acids. Germline CDR1 and CDR2: KGHDR and SFDVKD. V shed 1 base and J shed 3 bases, with 5 bases lying between them. The CDR3 DNA reads as TGTGCCACCAGTGATTTCGGGTACACTGAAGCTTTCTTT. This translates into CATSDFGYTEAFF.

The gene calls are TRBV5-1 and TRBJ2-4; possibly TRBD2 for D (5 bases). V dropped 0 bases and J dropped 8 bases, with 12 bases sitting between them. The germline CDR1 and CDR2 sequences are SGHRS and YFSETQ. The CDR3 runs 14 residues. The CDR3 DNA is TGCGCCAGCAGCTTGGAAGGAACTAGGGACATTCAGTACTTC. The encoded protein is CASSLEGTRDIQYF. Using reference TRBV5-1 and TRBJ2-4 for the parts outside the CDR3, the full variable domain is KAGVTQTPRYLIKTRGQQVTLSCSPISGHRSVSWYQQTPGQGLQFLFEYFSETQRNKGNFPGRFSGRQFSNSRSEMNVSTLELGDSALYLCASSLEGTRDIQYFGAGTRLSVL.

V is TRBV3-1 (or the pseudogene TRBV3-2) and J is TRBJ2-3; tentatively, D is TRBD2 (5 bases). Germline V gene lookup returns CDR1 LGHDT and CDR2 YNNKEL (reference sequence). V lost 0 bases to trimming and J lost 7 bases, with 14 bases between them. The CDR3 has 15 residues. As DNA, the CDR3 is TGTGCCAGCAGCCAAGATACAGTCCGGGGTCATACGCAGTATTTT. It translates to CASSQDTVRGHTQYF.

V gene TRBV19 combines with J gene TRBJ1-1; 8 bases align to TRBD1. Germline V CDR1 and CDR2: LNHDA, SQIVND (reference sequence). V was pared by 5 bases and J by 0 bases, with 5 bases of the junction left unmatched. This CDR3 is 15 amino acids long. The CDR3 bases are TGTGCCAGTAGTGGACAGGGAAAACTGAACACTGAAGCTTTCTTT. Translation gives CASSGQGKLNTEAFF.

The chain combines TRBV2 with TRBJ2-3, with D maybe TRBD2 (6 bases). The CDR3 spans 15 residues. Trimming cost V 3 bases and J 2 bases, with 12 bases left between them. Germline CDR1 SNHLY, CDR2 FYNNEI. The CDR3 spells CASSDREDPTDTQYF. CDR3 DNA: TGTGCCAGCAGTGACAGGGAGGACCCCACAGATACGCAGTATTTT.

The chain recombines TRBV18 with TRBJ2-3; 10 bases match TRBD1. The germline V gene has CDR1 KGHSH and CDR2 LQKENI. V gave up 4 bases and J gave up 4 bases; unmatched junction bases: 17. The length of the CDR3 is 19 residues. Here the CDR3 DNA reads TGTGCCAGCTCACTTCCCGGGACAGGGGATTGGTGGCTCCCAGATACGCAGTATTTT. Protein: CASSLPGTGDWWLPDTQYF.

The chain links TRBV5-1 to TRBJ2-7, with 8 bases aligning to TRBD1. Germline loops: CDR1 SGHRS, CDR2 YFSETQ. This CDR3 has 20 residues. The V segment lost 1 base and the J segment 0 bases; nucleotides outside the gene matches: 18. The CDR3 nucleotides are TGCGCCAGCAGCTTGAGGGGATCGGGACAGGTAAAATCAGGCTCCTACGAGCAGTACTTC. Translating it yields CASSLRGSGQVKSGSYEQYF.

The chain employs TRBV6-1 and TRBJ2-5; 11 bases map to TRBD2. Germline trimming cut 2 bases from V and 5 bases from J; bases unmatched to any gene: 4. In germline, CDR1 is MNHNS, CDR2 SASEGT. CDR3 length: 15 residues. In DNA form, the CDR3 reads TGTGCCAGCAGTGAAACCCTAGCGGGAGGTGAGACCCAGTACTTC. Protein: CASSETLAGGETQYF.

This clone came up a few times. V is TRBV7-7 and J is TRBJ2-1; 10 positions match TRBD1. The CDR3 has 12 amino acids. Per germline, CDR1 SSHAT and CDR2 FNYEAQ (reference sequence). J lost 13 bases, V lost 5 bases, and 5 bases had no gene match. CDR3 nucleotides: TGTGCCAGCAGCGGACAGGGGGGCCCCCAGTTCTTC. It is translated as CASSGQGGPQFF.

The chain has TRBV7-6 and TRBJ2-7, with 7 bases identical to TRBD1. Germline values: CDR1 SGHVS, CDR2 FNYEAQ. V shed 5 bases, J shed 1 base, and the junction held 8 bases outside the gene matches. CDR3 length: 15 amino acids. The CDR3 protein is CASSPPGQKSYEQYF. The CDR3 nucleotides are TGTGCCAGCAGCCCGCCGGGACAGAAGTCCTACGAGCAGTACTTC. The entire variable domain, with the rest obtained from reference TRBV7-6 and TRBJ2-7, is as follows: GAGVSQSPRYKVTKRGQDVALRCDPISGHVSLYWYRQALGQGPEFLTYFNYEAQQDKSGLPNDRFSAERPEGSISTLTIQRTEQRDSAMYRCASSPPGQKSYEQYFGPGTRLTVT.

This rearrangement joins TRBV28 to TRBJ1-2, with TRBD1 matching over 7 bases. The V and J ends lost 3 bases and 4 bases, in that order; junction bases with no gene match: 5. There are 14 residues in the CDR3. Germline loops: CDR1 MDHEN, CDR2 SYDVKM. In DNA, the CDR3 is TGTGCCAGCAGTTTGGGACAGTTTACCTATGGCTACACCTTC. It yields the protein CASSLGQFTYGYTF.

The chain combines TRBV15 with TRBJ1-2; weak D call: TRBD1 (5 bases). CDR1 LNHNV and CDR2 YYDKDF come from the germline V gene (reference sequence). The V and J ends lost 3 bases and 8 bases respectively, with 10 bases between them. The CDR3 extends over 12 amino acids. CDR3 DNA sequence: TGTGCCACCAGCAGTCAGGGTAGGGGCTACACCTTC. This gives the protein CATSSQGRGYTF.

The chain recombines TRBV6-1 with TRBJ2-6; D call uncertain. Deletions cut 1 base from V and 0 bases from J, with 16 bases between. CDR1 and CDR2 (germline): MNHNS, SASEGT. CDR3 length: 19 amino acids. The CDR3 spells CASSEVGWAIGSGANVLTF. CDR3 DNA: TGTGCCAGCAGTGAAGTTGGTTGGGCAATCGGCTCTGGGGCCAACGTCCTGACTTTC.

The chain employs TRBV7-3 and TRBJ2-2, with a weak D call TRBD2 (5 bases). Germline CDR1 is SGHTA and CDR2 is FQGTGA. The CDR3 runs to 16 residues. Deletions cut 5 bases from V and 4 bases from J, with 17 bases between. CDR3: CASSPLVSGGTGELFF. The CDR3 DNA is TGTGCCAGCAGCCCACTAGTTAGTGGTGGCACCGGGGAGCTGTTTTTT.

The chain employs TRBV2 and TRBJ1-2, with 8 nucleotides matching TRBD1. This CDR3 has 15 amino acids. The ends lost 6 bases at V and 0 bases at J; junction bases unmatched: 6. CDR1 and CDR2 (germline): SNHLY, FYNNEI. This CDR3 is CASSFDRGPNYGYTF. The DNA of the CDR3 is TGTGCCAGCAGCTTCGACAGGGGACCTAACTATGGCTACACCTTC.

The chain uses TRBV10-1 and TRBJ1-5; a weak D match, TRBD1 (5 bases). Germline values: CDR1 WNHNN, CDR2 SYGVQD (reference sequence). The CDR3 has 17 amino acids. V lost 8 bases to trimming and J lost 5 bases, with 25 bases between them. CDR3 protein: CASLHNPGGREDQPQHF. The CDR3 DNA reads TGCGCCAGCCTCCACAACCCCGGCGGCAGGGAGGATCAGCCCCAGCATTTT.

J is TRBJ1-1 and V is TRBV30; D possibly corresponds to TRBD1 (6 bases). The CDR3 length is 12 residues. Germline V lookup: CDR1 GTSNPN, CDR2 SVGIG (reference sequence). Trimming left V 8 bases short and J 10 bases short, with 20 bases between. CDR3 loop: CARMRGDMTAFF. The CDR3 DNA reads as TGTGCCCGTATGCGGGGGGACATGACAGCTTTCTTT.

The chain recombines TRBV14 with TRBJ2-5, with 11 bases fitting TRBD2. V lost 1 base to trimming and J lost 13 bases; unmatched junction nucleotides: 5. Germline CDR1 and CDR2: SGHDN and FVKESK. This CDR3 region has 13 residues. CDR3 in amino acids: CASSQAVLAGGYF. The CDR3 DNA reads TGTGCCAGCAGCCAAGCCGTTCTAGCGGGAGGGTACTTC.